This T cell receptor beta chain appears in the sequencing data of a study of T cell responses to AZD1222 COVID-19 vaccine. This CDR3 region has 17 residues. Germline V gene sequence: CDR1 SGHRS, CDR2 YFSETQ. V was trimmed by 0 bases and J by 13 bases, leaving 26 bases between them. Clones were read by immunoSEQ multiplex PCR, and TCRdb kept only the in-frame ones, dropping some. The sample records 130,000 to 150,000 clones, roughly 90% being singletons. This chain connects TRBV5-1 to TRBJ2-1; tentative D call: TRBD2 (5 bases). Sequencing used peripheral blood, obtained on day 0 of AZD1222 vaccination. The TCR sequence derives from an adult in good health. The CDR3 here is CASSLGRSSGTWDGQFF. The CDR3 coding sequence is TGCGCCAGCAGCTTGGGCCGTTCGAGCGGAACTTGGGATGGACAGTTCTTC. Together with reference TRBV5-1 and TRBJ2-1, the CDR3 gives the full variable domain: KAGVTQTPRYLIKTRGQQVTLSCSPISGHRSVSWYQQTPGQGLQFLFEYFSETQRNKGNFPGRFSGRQFSNSRSEMNVSTLELGDSALYLCASSLGRSSGTWDGQFFGPGTRLTVL.